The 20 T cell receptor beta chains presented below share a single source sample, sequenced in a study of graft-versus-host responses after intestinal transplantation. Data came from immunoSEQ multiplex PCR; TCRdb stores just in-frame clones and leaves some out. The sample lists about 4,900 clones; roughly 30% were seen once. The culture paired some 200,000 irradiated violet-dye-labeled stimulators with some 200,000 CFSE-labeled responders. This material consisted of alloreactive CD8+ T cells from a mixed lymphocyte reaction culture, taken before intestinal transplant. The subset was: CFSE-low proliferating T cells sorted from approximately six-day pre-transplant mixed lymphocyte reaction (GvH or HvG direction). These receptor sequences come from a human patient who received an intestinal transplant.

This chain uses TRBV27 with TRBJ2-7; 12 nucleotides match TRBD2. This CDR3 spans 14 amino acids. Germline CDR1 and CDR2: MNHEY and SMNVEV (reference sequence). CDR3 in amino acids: CAVLAGGPSYEQYF. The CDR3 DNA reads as TGTGCAGTTCTAGCGGGAGGGCCTAGTTACGAGCAGTACTTC.

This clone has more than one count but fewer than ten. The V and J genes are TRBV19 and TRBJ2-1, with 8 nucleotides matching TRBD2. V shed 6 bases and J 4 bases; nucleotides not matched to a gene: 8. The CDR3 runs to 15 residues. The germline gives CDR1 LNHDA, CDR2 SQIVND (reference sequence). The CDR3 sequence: CASSRTSGMYNEQFF. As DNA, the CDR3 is TGTGCCAGTAGCCGTACTAGCGGAATGTACAATGAGCAGTTCTTC.

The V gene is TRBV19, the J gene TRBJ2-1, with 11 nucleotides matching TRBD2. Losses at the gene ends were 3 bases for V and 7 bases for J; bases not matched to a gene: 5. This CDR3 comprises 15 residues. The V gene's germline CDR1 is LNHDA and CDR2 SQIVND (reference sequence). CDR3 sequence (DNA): TGTGCCAGTAGTATTATAGCGGGAGGGCCGAATGAGCAGTTCTTC. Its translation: CASSIIAGGPNEQFF.

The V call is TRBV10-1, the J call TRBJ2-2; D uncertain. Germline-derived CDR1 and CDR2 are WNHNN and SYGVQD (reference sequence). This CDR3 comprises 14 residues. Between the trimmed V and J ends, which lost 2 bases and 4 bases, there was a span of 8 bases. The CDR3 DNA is TGCGCCAGCAGTGAGCCAGATCCCACCGGGGAGCTGTTTTTT. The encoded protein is CASSEPDPTGELFF.

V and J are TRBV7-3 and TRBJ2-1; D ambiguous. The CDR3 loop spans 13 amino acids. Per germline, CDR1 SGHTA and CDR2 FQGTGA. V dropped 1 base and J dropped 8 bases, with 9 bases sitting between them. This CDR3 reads CASSLIVGDEQFF. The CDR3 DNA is TGTGCCAGCAGCTTAATCGTTGGAGATGAGCAGTTCTTC.

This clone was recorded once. CDR3 sequence (DNA): TGTGCCAGCAGCTTAGGCCCTCCAGTGGAAGCTTTCTTT. This codes for CASSLGPPVEAFF. This rearrangement joins TRBV7-9 to TRBJ1-1; D gene ambiguous. Trimming took off 1 base at V and 8 bases at J, with 11 bases between the two ends. The CDR3 is 13 residues long. CDR1 SEHNR and CDR2 FQNEAQ come from the germline V gene (reference sequence).

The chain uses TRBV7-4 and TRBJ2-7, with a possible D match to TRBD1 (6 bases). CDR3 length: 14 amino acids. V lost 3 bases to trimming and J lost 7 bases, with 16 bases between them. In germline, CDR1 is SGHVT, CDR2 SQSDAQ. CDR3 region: CASSLYGQSWEQYF. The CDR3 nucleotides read TGTGCCAGCAGCTTGTACGGACAGAGCTGGGAGCAGTACTTC. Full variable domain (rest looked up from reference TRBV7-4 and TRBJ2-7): GAGVSQSPRYKVAKRGRDVALRCDSISGHVTLYWYRQTLGQGSEVLTYSQSDAQRDKSGRPSGRFSAERPERSVSTLKIQRTEQGDSAVYLCASSLYGQSWEQYFGPGTRLTVT.

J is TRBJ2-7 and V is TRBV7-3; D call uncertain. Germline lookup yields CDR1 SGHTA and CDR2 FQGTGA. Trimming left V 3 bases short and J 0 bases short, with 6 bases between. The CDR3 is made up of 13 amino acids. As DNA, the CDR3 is TGTGCCAGCAGCTTTGGCTCCTCCTACGAGCAGTACTTC. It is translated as CASSFGSSYEQYF.

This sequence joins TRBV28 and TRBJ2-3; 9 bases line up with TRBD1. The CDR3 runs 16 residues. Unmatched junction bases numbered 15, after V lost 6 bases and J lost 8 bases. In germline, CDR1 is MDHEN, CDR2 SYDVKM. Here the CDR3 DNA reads TGTGCCAGCAGGACACCCACCGGGACAGGGTATGGTACGCAGTATTTT. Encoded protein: CASRTPTGTGYGTQYF. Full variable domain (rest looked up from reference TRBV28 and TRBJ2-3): DVKVTQSSRYLVKRTGEKVFLECVQDMDHENMFWYRQDPGLGLRLIYFSYDVKMKEKGDIPEGYSVSREKKERFSLILESASTNQTSMYLCASRTPTGTGYGTQYFGPGTRLTVL.

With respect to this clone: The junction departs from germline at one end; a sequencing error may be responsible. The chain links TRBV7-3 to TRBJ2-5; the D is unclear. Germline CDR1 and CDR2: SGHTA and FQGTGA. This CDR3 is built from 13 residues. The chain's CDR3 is CASSRNIQETQYF. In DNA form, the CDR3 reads TGTGCTAGCAGCCGTAATATTCAAGAGACCCAGTACTTC.

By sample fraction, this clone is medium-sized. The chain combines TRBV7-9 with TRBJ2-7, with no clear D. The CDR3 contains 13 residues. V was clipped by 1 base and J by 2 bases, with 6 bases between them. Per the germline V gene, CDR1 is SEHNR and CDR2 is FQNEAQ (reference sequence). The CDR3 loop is CASSLVSAYEQYF. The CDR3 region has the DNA TGTGCCAGCAGCTTAGTCAGTGCCTACGAGCAGTACTTC.

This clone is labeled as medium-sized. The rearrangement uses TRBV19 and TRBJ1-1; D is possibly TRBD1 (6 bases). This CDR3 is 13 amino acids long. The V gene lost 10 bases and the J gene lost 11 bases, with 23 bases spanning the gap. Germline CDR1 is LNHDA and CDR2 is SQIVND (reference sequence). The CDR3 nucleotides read TGTGCCATACCCCCAGGGGCGCGGGCTCGCGCTTTCTTT. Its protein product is CAIPPGARARAFF.

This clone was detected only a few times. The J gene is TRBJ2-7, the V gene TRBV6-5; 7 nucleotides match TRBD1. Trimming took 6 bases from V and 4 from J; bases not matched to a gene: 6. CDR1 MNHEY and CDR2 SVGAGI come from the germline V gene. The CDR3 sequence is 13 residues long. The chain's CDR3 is CASRDRVNYEQYF. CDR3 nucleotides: TGTGCCAGCAGAGACAGGGTTAATTACGAGCAGTACTTC.

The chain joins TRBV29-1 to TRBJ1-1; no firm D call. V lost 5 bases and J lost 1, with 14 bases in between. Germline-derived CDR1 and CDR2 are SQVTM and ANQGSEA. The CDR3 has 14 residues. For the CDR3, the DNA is TGCAGCGTTAGGATCGCCGAGAGGAACACTGAAGCTTTCTTT. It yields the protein CSVRIAERNTEAFF. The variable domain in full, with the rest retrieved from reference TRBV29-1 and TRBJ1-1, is SAVISQKPSRDICQRGTSLTIQCQVDSQVTMMFWYRQQPGQSLTLIATANQGSEATYESGFVIDKFPISRPNLTFSTLTVSNMSPEDSSIYLCSVRIAERNTEAFFGQGTRLTVV.

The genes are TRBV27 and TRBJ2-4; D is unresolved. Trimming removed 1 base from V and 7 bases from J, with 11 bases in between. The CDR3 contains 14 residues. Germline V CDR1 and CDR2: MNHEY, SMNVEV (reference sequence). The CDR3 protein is CASSLFPASNIQYF. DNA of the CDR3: TGTGCCAGCAGTTTATTCCCAGCTTCCAACATTCAGTACTTC.

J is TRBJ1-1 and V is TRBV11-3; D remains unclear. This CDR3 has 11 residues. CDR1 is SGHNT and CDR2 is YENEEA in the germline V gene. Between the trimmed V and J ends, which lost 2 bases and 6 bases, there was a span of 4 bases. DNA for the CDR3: TGTGCCAGCAGCTTAATCGCTGAAGCTTTCTTT. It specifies CASSLIAEAFF.

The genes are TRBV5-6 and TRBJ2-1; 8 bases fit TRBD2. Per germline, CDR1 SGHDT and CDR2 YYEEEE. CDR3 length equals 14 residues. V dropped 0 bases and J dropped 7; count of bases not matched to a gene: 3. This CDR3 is CASSLGGRTNEQFF. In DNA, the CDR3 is TGTGCCAGCAGCTTGGGCGGGAGGACGAATGAGCAGTTCTTC. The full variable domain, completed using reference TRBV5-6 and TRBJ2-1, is DAGVTQSPTHLIKTRGQQVTLRCSPKSGHDTVSWYQQALGQGPQFIFQYYEEEERQRGNFPDRFSGHQFPNYSSELNVNALLLGDSALYLCASSLGGRTNEQFFGPGTRLTVL.

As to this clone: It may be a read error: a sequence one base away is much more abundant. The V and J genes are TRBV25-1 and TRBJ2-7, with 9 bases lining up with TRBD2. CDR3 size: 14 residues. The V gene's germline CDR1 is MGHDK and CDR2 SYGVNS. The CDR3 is CASSEGAGGYERYF. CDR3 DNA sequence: TGTGCCAGCAGTGAGGGAGCGGGAGGCTACGAGCGGTACTTC.

The CDR3 DNA reads as TGCGCCAGCAGCTTGGGCAGGGAAGTACTTTCCAATCAGCCCCAGCATTTT. Its protein product is CASSLGREVLSNQPQHF. The J gene is TRBJ1-5, the V gene TRBV5-1; a possible D gene is TRBD1 (5 bases). CDR3 length equals 17 residues. Looked up from germline, CDR1 is SGHRS and CDR2 is YFSETQ. Trimming removed 0 bases at V and 3 bases at J, with 16 bases between.

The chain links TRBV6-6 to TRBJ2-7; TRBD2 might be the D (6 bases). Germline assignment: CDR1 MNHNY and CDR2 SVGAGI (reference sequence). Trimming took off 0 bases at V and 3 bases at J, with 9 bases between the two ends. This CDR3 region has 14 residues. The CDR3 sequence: CASSYSGGGYEQYF. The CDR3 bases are TGTGCCAGCAGTTACTCCGGGGGTGGCTACGAGCAGTACTTC.